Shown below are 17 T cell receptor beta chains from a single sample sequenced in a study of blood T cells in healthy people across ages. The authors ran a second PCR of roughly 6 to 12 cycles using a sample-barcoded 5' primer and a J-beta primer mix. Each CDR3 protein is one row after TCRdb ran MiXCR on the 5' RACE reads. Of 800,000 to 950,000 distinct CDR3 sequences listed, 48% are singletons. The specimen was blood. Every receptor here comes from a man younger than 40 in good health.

CDR3 nucleotides: TGCGCCAGCAGCCCGGGGAGCAGGGTTGGGGAAAAACTGTTTTTT. It translates to CASSPGSRVGEKLFF. The chain links TRBV5-1 to TRBJ1-4, with D perhaps TRBD1 (5 bases). CDR3 length equals 15 residues. With 4 bases removed from V and 8 bases from J, the gap between germline ends came to 18 bases. CDR1 and CDR2 from the germline V gene are SGHRS and YFSETQ.

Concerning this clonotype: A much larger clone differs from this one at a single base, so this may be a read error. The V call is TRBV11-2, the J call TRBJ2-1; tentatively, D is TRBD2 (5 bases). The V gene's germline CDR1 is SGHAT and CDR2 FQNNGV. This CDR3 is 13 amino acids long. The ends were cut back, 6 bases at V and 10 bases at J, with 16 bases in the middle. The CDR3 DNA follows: TGTGCCAGCAGTGCGGGCGCATCCTACGAGCAGTTCTTC. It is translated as CASSAGASYEQFF.

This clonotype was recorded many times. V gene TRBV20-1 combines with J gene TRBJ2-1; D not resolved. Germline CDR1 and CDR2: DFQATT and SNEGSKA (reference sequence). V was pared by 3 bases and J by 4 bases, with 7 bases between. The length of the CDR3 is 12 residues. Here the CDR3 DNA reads TGCAGTGCTAGTAACAGATACAATGAGCAGTTCTTC. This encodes CSASNRYNEQFF.

The CDR3 protein is CASSLKSGRSNSPLHF. Written as DNA, the CDR3 is TGTGCCAGCAGTTTAAAATCGGGGAGGAGTAATTCACCCCTCCACTTT. The genes are TRBV27 and TRBJ1-6; D not certain. Germline-derived CDR1 and CDR2 are MNHEY and SMNVEV (reference sequence). V lost 2 bases and J 6 bases, leaving 14 bases between the germline ends. This CDR3 is 16 amino acids long.

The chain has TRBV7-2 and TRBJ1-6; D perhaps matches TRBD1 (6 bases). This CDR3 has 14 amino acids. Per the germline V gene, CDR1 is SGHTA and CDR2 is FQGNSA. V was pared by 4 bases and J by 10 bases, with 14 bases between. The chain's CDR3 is CASSSDSELSPLHF. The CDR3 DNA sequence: TGTGCCAGCAGCTCGGACAGTGAATTGTCACCCCTCCACTTT.

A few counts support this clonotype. CDR3 region: CSAKGPGGNEQFF. The CDR3 DNA sequence: TGCAGTGCTAAGGGACCCGGAGGGAATGAGCAGTTCTTC. V gene TRBV20-1 combines with J gene TRBJ2-1; TRBD2 is a possible D gene (6 bases). Between the trimmed V and J ends, which lost 4 bases and 7 bases, there was a span of 14 bases. This CDR3 comprises 13 residues. Per the germline V gene, CDR1 is DFQATT and CDR2 is SNEGSKA (reference sequence).

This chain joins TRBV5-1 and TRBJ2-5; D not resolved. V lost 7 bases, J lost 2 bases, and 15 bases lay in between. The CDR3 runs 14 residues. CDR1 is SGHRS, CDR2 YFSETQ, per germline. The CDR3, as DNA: TGCGCCAGCCACCTCGAGGATTTTCAAGAGACCCAGTACTTC. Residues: CASHLEDFQETQYF.

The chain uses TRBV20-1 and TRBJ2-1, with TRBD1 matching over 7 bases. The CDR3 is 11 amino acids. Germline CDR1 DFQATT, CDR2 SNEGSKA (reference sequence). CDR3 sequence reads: CSGTVYNEQFF. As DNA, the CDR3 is TGCAGCGGGACAGTTTACAATGAGCAGTTCTTC.

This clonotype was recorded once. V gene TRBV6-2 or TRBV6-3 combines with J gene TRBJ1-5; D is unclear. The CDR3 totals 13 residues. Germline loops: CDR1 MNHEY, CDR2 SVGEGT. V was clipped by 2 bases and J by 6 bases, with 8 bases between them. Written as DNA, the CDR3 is TGTGCCAGCAGTTACGACTTGTCTCAGCCCCAGCATTTT. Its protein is CASSYDLSQPQHF.

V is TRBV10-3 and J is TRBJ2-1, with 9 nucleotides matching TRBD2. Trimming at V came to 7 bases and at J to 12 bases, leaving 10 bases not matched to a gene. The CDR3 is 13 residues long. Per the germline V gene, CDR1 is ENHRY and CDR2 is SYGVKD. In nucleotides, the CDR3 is TGTGCCATCACCGGGACTAGCAGAAGGAGGCAGTTCTTC. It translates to CAITGTSRRRQFF.

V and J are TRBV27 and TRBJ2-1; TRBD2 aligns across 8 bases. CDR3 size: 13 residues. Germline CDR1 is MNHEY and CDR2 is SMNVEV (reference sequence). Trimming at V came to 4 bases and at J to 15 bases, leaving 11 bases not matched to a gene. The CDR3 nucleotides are TGTGCCAGCAGTTCCGCCGCTAGCGGGCAGGCGTTCTTC. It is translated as CASSSAASGQAFF.

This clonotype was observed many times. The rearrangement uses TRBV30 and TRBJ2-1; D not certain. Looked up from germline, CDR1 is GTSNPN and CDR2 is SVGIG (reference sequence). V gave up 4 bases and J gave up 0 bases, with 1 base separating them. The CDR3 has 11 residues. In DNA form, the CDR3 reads TGTGCCTGGACCTCCTACAATGAGCAGTTCTTC. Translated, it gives CAWTSYNEQFF.

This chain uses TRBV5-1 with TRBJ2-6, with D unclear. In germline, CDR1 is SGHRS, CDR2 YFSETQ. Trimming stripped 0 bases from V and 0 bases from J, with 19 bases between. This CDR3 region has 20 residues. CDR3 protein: CASSLARVKGFSSGANVLTF. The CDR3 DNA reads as TGCGCCAGCAGCTTGGCCAGAGTTAAGGGATTTAGCTCTGGGGCCAACGTCCTGACTTTC.

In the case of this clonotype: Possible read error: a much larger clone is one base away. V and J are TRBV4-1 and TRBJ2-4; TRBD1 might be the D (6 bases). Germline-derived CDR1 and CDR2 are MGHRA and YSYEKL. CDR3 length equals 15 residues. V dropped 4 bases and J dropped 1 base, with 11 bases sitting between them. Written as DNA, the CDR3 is TGCGCCAGCAGCCTTCCCCAGGGGGCCAAAAACATTCAGTACTTC. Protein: CASSLPQGAKNIQYF.

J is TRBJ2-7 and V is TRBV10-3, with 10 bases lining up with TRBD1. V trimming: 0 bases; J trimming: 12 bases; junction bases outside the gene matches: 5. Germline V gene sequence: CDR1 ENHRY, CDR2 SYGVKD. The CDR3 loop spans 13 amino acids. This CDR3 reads CAISESMGQGRYF. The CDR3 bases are TGTGCCATCAGTGAGTCTATGGGACAGGGGAGGTACTTC.

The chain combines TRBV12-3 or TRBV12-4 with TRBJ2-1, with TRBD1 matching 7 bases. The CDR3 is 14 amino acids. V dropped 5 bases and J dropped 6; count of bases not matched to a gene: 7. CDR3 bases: TGTGCCAGCAGTAGACAGGGTAACCGCAATGAGCAGTTCTTC. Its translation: CASSRQGNRNEQFF.

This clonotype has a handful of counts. The CDR3 bases are TGCAGTGCTAGAGACAATGTGGGGCAGGCTTCCTATGGCTACACCTTC. Amino acids: CSARDNVGQASYGYTF. The chain links TRBV20-1 to TRBJ1-2, with D perhaps matching TRBD1 (5 bases). The germline V gene has CDR1 DFQATT and CDR2 SNEGSKA (reference sequence). V dropped 0 bases and J dropped 4 bases, with 18 bases sitting between them. This CDR3 spans 16 amino acids.